This T cell receptor (beta chain) was found in a study of T-cell reconstitution after alpha-beta-depleted transplantation in children. General observations from the study: By one year post-transplant, T-cell counts and diversity largely arose from T cells that were newly produced. The origin of alpha-beta T cells about two months after transplant was reportedly several hundred expanded graft clones. Certain patients had high TCRbeta diversity at day 60, and it came from recipient T cells and thymic progenitors that survived.

Remarks on this clonotype: No antigen is known for it.

As it was prepared, the TCRbeta library received unique molecular identifiers. A single record per CDR3 protein comes from TCRdb applying MiXCR to the PCR reads. Among 440,000 or so distinct CDR3 sequences listed, 43% were seen once. The sequence came from a girl aged 2 to 10 with aplastic anemia, due to receive a stem cell transplant. The source material was PBMCs, sampled before TCRalphabeta/CD19-depleted stem cell transplant.

The CDR3 loop reads CASSSHRETQYF. The CDR3, as DNA: TGTGCCAGCAGCTCCCATAGGGAGACCCAGTACTTC. The chain joins TRBV7-6 to TRBJ2-5; D is uncertain. The V end was cut by 4 bases, the J end by 5 bases, with 8 bases between. Germline CDR1 SGHVS, CDR2 FNYEAQ. The CDR3 extends over 12 amino acids.